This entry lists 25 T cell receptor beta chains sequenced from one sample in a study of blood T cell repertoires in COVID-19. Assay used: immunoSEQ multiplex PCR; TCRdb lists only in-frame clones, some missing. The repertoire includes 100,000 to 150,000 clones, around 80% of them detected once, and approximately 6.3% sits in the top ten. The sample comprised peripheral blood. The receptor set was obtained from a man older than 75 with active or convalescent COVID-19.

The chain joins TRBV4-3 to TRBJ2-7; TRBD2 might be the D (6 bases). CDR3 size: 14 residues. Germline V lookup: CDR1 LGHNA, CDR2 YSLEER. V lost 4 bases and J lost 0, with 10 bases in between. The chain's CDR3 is CASSLAVSSYEQYF. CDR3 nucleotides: TGCGCCAGCAGCCTAGCGGTCAGCTCCTACGAGCAGTACTTC.

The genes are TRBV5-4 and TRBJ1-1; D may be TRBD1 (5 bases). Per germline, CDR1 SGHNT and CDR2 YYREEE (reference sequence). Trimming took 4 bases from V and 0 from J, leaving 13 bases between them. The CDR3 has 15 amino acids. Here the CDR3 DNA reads TGTGCCAGCAGCCCCAGGGAAACCATGAACACTGAAGCTTTCTTT. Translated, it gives CASSPRETMNTEAFF.

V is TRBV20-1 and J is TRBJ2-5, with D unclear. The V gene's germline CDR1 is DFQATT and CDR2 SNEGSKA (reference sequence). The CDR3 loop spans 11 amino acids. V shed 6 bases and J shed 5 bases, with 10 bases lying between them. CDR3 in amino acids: CSAFSPETQYF. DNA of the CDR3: TGCAGTGCCTTCTCCCCGGAGACCCAGTACTTC.

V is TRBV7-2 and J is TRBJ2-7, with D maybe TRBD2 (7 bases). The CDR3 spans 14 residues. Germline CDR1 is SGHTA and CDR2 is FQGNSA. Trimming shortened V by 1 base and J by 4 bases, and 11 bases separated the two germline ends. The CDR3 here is CASSLGRGGYEQYF. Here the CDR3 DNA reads TGTGCCAGCAGCTTAGGCAGGGGAGGGTACGAGCAGTACTTC.

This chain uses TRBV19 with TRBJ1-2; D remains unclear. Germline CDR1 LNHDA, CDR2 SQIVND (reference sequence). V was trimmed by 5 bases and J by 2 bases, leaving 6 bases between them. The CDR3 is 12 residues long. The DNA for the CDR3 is TGTGCCAGTAGTCTGAGCAACTATGGCTACACCTTC. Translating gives CASSLSNYGYTF.

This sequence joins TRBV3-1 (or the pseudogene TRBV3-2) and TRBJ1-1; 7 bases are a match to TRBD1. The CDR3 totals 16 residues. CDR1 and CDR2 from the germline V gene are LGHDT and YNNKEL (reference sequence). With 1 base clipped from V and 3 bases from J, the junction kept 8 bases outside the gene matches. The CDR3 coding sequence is TGTGCCAGCAGCCAAGTGAGTACAGGGGCTTACACTGAAGCTTTCTTT. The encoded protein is CASSQVSTGAYTEAFF.

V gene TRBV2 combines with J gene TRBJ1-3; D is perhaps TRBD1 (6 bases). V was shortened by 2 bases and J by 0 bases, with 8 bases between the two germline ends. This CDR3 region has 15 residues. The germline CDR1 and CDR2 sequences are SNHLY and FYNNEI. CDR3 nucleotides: TGTGCCAGCAGTGAATCAGGGGCCTCTGGAAACACCATATATTTT. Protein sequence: CASSESGASGNTIYF.

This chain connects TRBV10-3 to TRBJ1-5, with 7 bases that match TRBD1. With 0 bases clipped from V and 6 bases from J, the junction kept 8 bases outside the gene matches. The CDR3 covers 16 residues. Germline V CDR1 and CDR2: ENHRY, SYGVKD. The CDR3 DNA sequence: TGTGCCATCAGTGAGTCCCTGGTGGCAGGGGGTCAGCCCCAGCATTTT. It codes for CAISESLVAGGQPQHF.

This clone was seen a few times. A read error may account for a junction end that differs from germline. For the CDR3, the DNA is TGTGCCAGCAGCGAAGGGGGGGAAGAGACCCAGTACTTC. This encodes CASSEGGEETQYF. V gene TRBV2 combines with J gene TRBJ2-5; possibly TRBD2 for D (7 bases). Looked up from germline, CDR1 is SNHLY and CDR2 is FYNNEI. The CDR3 has 13 amino acids.

CDR3 in amino acids: CASNARTGGTSSPLHF. The CDR3 DNA reads TGTGCCAGTAACGCCAGGACAGGGGGAACGAGTTCACCCCTCCACTTT. The chain combines TRBV19 with TRBJ1-6, with 10 bases identical to TRBD1. Germline CDR1 is LNHDA and CDR2 is SQIVND (reference sequence). This CDR3 region has 16 residues. The ends lost 7 bases at V and 9 bases at J; junction bases unmatched: 12.

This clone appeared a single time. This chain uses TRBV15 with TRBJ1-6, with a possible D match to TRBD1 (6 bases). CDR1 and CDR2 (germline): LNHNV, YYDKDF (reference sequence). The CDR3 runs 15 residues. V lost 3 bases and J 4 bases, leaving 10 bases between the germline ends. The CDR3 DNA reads TGTGCCACCAGCAGGGAACAGGGTTATAATTCACCCCTCCACTTT. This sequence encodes CATSREQGYNSPLHF.

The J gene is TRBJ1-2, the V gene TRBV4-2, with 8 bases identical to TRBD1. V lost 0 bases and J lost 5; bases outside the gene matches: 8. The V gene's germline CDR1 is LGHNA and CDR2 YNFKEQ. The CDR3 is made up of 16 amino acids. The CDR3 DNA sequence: TGTGCCAGCAGCCAAGATTTTGGGACAGGTCGGTATGGCTACACCTTC. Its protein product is CASSQDFGTGRYGYTF.

This CDR3 reads CASRLTGDTEAFF. The CDR3 bases are TGTGCCAGCAGACTGACAGGGGACACTGAAGCTTTCTTT. The V and J genes are TRBV2 and TRBJ1-1; 8 bases match TRBD1. The germline gives CDR1 SNHLY, CDR2 FYNNEI. J was trimmed by 3 bases and V by 6 bases; bases with no gene match: 3. This CDR3 region has 13 residues.

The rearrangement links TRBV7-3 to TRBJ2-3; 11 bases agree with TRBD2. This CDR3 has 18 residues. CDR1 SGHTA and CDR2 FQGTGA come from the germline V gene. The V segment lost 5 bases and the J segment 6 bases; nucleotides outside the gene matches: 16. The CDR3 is CASSKQALNSGGADTQYF. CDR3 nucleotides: TGTGCCAGCAGCAAACAGGCCTTAAATAGCGGGGGGGCGGATACGCAGTATTTT.

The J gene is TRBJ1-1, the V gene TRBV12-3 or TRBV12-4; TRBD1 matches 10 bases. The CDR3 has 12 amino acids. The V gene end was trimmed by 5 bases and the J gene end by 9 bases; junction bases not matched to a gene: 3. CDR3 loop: CASSVTGGQAFF. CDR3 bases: TGTGCCAGCAGTGTGACAGGGGGCCAAGCTTTCTTT.

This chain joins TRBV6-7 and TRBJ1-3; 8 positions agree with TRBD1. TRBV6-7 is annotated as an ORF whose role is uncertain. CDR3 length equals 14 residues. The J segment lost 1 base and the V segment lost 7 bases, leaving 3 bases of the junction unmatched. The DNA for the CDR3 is TGTGCCAGCAAACACAGGGGGTCTGGAAACACCATATATTTT. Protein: CASKHRGSGNTIYF.

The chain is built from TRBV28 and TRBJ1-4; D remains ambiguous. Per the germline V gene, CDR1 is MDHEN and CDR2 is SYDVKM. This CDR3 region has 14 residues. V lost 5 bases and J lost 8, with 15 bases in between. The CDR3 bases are TGTGCCAGCAGTATGGTGGGCTTTCGAGAAAAACTGTTTTTT. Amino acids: CASSMVGFREKLFF.

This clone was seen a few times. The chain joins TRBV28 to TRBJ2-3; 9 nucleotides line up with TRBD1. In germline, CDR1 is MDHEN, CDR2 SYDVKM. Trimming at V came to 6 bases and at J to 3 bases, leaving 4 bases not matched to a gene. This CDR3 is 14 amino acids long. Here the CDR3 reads CASSDRGKTDTQYF. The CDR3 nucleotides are TGTGCCAGCAGCGACAGGGGGAAGACAGATACGCAGTATTTT. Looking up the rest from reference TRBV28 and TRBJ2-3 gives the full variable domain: DVKVTQSSRYLVKRTGEKVFLECVQDMDHENMFWYRQDPGLGLRLIYFSYDVKMKEKGDIPEGYSVSREKKERFSLILESASTNQTSMYLCASSDRGKTDTQYFGPGTRLTVL.

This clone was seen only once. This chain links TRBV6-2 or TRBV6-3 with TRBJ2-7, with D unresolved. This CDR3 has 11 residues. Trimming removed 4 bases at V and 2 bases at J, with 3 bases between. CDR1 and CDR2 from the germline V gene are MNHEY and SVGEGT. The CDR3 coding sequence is TGTGCCAGCAGTTCTACCTACGAGCAGTACTTC. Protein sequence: CASSSTYEQYF.

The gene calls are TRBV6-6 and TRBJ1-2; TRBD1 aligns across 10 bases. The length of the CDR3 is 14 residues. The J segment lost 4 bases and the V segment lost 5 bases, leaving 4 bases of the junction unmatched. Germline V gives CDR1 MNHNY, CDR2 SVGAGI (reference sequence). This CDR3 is CASSQGQGPYGYTF. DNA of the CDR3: TGTGCCAGCAGTCAGGGACAGGGGCCCTATGGCTACACCTTC.

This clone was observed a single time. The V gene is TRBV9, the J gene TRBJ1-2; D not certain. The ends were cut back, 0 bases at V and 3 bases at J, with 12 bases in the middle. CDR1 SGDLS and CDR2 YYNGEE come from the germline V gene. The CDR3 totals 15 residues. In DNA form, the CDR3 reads TGTGCCAGCAGCGTAGTGTCAGCGTCTGACTATGGCTACACCTTC. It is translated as CASSVVSASDYGYTF.

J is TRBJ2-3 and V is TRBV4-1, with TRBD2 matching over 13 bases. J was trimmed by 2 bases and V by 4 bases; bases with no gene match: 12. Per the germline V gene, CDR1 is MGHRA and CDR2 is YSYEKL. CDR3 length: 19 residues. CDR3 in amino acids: CASSRGLAGASLHTDTQYF. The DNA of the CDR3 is TGCGCCAGCAGCCGAGGACTAGCGGGGGCCTCTTTACACACAGATACGCAGTATTTT.

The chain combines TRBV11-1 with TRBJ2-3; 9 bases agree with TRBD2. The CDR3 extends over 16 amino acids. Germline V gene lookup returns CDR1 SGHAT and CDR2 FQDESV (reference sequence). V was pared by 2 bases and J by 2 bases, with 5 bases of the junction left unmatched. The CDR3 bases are TGTGCCAGCAGCTTACAAGCGGGGGGACCCACAGATACGCAGTATTTT. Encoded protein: CASSLQAGGPTDTQYF.

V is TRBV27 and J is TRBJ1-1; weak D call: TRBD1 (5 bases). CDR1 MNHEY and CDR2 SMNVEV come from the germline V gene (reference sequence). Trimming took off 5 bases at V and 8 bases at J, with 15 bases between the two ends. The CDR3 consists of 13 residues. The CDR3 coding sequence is TGTGCCAGCAGTACGACCCGCAGGGAAGAAGCTTTCTTT. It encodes CASSTTRREEAFF.

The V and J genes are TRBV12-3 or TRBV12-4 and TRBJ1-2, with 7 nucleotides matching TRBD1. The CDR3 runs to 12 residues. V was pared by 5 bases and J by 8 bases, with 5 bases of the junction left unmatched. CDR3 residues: CASSRNRGGYTF. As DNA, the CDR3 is TGTGCCAGCAGTCGAAACAGGGGCGGCTACACCTTC.